This TCR beta chain is drawn from a study of blood T cell repertoires in COVID-19. About the research overall: Researchers got acute and convalescent COVID-19 samples from the United States, Italy and Spain. T cells, B-cell-depleted T cells, or PBMCs supplied cDNA or gDNA.

As handled by the study authors: From reference gene primer amplification, estimates of nucleated cell counts were derived. Repertoires were generated with immunoSEQ multiplex PCR, while TCRdb's copy carries only in-frame clones and drops some. The D gene and trimming were derived from the DNA, and the V and J assignments and clone size from that table. This sample has about 43,000 clones, with roughly 89% found just once. What was sequenced was peripheral blood. The clonotype originates from a man aged 55 to 70 with active COVID-19.

For the CDR3, the DNA is TGCGCCAGCAGCTTGGGGGGACAGGGGCAAGATGAGCAGTTCTTC. The encoded protein is CASSLGGQGQDEQFF. The rearrangement joins TRBV5-1 to TRBJ2-1; 10 bases are a match to TRBD1. CDR1 SGHRS and CDR2 YFSETQ come from the germline V gene. V lost 0 bases to trimming and J lost 8 bases; unmatched junction nucleotides: 5. The CDR3 sequence is 15 residues long.